These 30 T cell receptor beta chains originate from one sample sequenced in a study of T cell repertoires in cytomegalovirus infection. TCRdb reanalysed the reads using MiXCR and keeps one entry per CDR3 protein. Among about 310,000 distinct CDR3 sequences listed, under 20% were seen once. The sample was PBMCs. The source of these receptors is a human donor in good health (CMV status not recorded). Some clones in this sample may be carry-over from other donors' samples.

This clonotype was observed a few times. The chain joins TRBV15 to TRBJ1-1; D not certain. The V end lost 3 bases, the J end lost 1 base, and 12 bases lay between the germline ends. Germline V gene lookup returns CDR1 LNHNV and CDR2 YYDKDF (reference sequence). The CDR3 totals 15 residues. The CDR3 loop is CATSSGIQSNTEAFF. The CDR3 nucleotides are TGTGCCACCAGCAGTGGTATCCAGTCGAACACTGAAGCTTTCTTT. Based on the CDR3 plus reference TRBV15 and TRBJ1-1, the full variable domain is DAMVIQNPRYQVTQFGKPVTLSCSQTLNHNVMYWYQQKSSQAPKLLFHYYDKDFNNEADTPDNFQSRRPNTSFCFLDIRSPGLGDTAMYLCATSSGIQSNTEAFFGQGTRLTVV.

This clonotype was counted many times. The CDR3 DNA is TGTGCCAGCAGTTTCCTCGGGACAGGGGTACAGGCCACTGAAGCTTTCTTT. It yields the protein CASSFLGTGVQATEAFF. The chain carries TRBV28 and TRBJ1-1; 10 nucleotides align to TRBD1. This CDR3 is built from 17 residues. Germline loops: CDR1 MDHEN, CDR2 SYDVKM. V shed 3 bases and J 4 bases; nucleotides not matched to a gene: 11.

This clonotype came up a few times. V gene TRBV28 combines with J gene TRBJ1-2, with 7 nucleotides matching TRBD1. Germline V CDR1 and CDR2: MDHEN, SYDVKM. This CDR3 has 15 amino acids. Trimming took 5 bases from V and 8 from J; bases not matched to a gene: 14. CDR3 region: CASSPPEGARRGYTF. The CDR3 DNA reads TGTGCCAGCAGTCCCCCCGAGGGGGCAAGACGCGGCTACACCTTC.

This clonotype was seen more than once but under ten times. The chain is built from TRBV28 and TRBJ1-2; possibly TRBD1 for D (5 bases). This CDR3 has 10 residues. Deletions cut 6 bases from V and 9 bases from J, with 8 bases between. Germline CDR1 MDHEN, CDR2 SYDVKM. CDR3: CASSQGSYTF. CDR3 coding DNA: TGTGCCAGCAGCCAGGGTAGCTACACCTTC.

This clonotype has just a few counts. This sequence joins TRBV5-4 and TRBJ2-2; tentatively, D is TRBD2 (5 bases). The germline V gene encodes CDR1 SGHNT and CDR2 YYREEE (reference sequence). Trimming left V 0 bases short and J 7 bases short, with 16 bases between. The CDR3 covers 16 residues. The CDR3 reads CASSLETTPPIGELFF. The DNA for the CDR3 is TGTGCCAGCAGCTTGGAGACTACCCCCCCCATCGGGGAGCTGTTTTTT.

In its sample, this clonotype was seen a few times. This chain connects TRBV10-3 to TRBJ1-2; TRBD1 matches at 7 bases. The J segment lost 6 bases and the V segment lost 7 bases, leaving 11 bases of the junction unmatched. Germline V CDR1 and CDR2: ENHRY, SYGVKD. The CDR3 spans 14 residues. CDR3 DNA: TGTGCCATCACTTCGGTGACAGGGCCAAATGGCTACACCTTC. It translates to CAITSVTGPNGYTF.

The rearrangement links TRBV28 to TRBJ1-2, with D perhaps matching TRBD1 (5 bases). CDR3 length: 15 amino acids. Per the germline V gene, CDR1 is MDHEN and CDR2 is SYDVKM. The germline V and J ends were trimmed by 6 bases and 0 bases, with 14 bases remaining between them. The CDR3 sequence is CASSLPQGPNYGYTF. The CDR3 nucleotides are TGTGCCAGCAGCCTGCCGCAGGGCCCTAACTATGGCTACACCTTC.

V usage is TRBV28 and J usage is TRBJ2-3, with D perhaps TRBD2 (5 bases). Trimming pared 3 bases from V and 5 bases from J, leaving 12 bases between. The CDR3 has 14 residues. The germline V gene encodes CDR1 MDHEN and CDR2 SYDVKM. This chain's CDR3 is CASSFDGDGDTQYF. DNA for the CDR3: TGTGCCAGCAGTTTTGACGGGGATGGAGATACGCAGTATTTT.

This clonotype was recorded many times. The V and J genes are TRBV6-5 and TRBJ2-7; possibly TRBD1 for D (6 bases). Trimming cost V 8 bases and J 2 bases, with 10 bases left between them. This CDR3 region has 12 residues. The germline V gene encodes CDR1 MNHEY and CDR2 SVGAGI. The CDR3 DNA follows: TGTGCCAGCGGGACAACGACCTACGAGCAGTACTTC. Residues: CASGTTTYEQYF.

This chain uses TRBV20-1 with TRBJ1-2; no clear D. The CDR3 spans 13 residues. The V gene lost 1 base and the J gene lost 5 bases, with 11 bases spanning the gap. Germline V CDR1 and CDR2: DFQATT, SNEGSKA (reference sequence). CDR3 in amino acids: CSARAGSGYGYTF. The CDR3 DNA reads as TGCAGTGCTAGAGCCGGGTCGGGTTATGGCTACACCTTC.

This clonotype was counted ten times or more. This chain uses TRBV7-2 with TRBJ2-3, with D maybe TRBD2 (6 bases). V lost 2 bases, J lost 5 bases, and 20 bases lay in between. Germline CDR1 reads SGHTA; CDR2 reads FQGNSA. The CDR3 spans 17 residues. This CDR3 is CASSLRLGIELVDTQYF. The CDR3 DNA sequence: TGTGCCAGCAGCTTAAGACTAGGGATAGAGTTAGTAGATACGCAGTATTTT.

This clonotype was picked up a small number of times. The chain is built from TRBV7-2 and TRBJ1-2, with 9 bases lining up with TRBD1. The CDR3 contains 16 residues. The germline V gene encodes CDR1 SGHTA and CDR2 FQGNSA. Trimming at V came to 5 bases and at J to 4 bases, leaving 11 bases not matched to a gene. DNA for the CDR3: TGTGCCAGCAGCCCCGGGGGGACAGGGAAGTTCTATGGCTACACCTTC. Translation: CASSPGGTGKFYGYTF.

This clonotype was counted at least ten times. The V call is TRBV12-3 or TRBV12-4, the J call TRBJ2-5; tentative D call: TRBD2 (6 bases). The V and J ends lost 5 bases and 2 bases respectively, with 9 bases between them. The CDR3 length is 13 residues. The CDR3 here is CASSIGTQETQYF. The CDR3 coding sequence is TGTGCCAGCAGTATCGGGACTCAAGAGACCCAGTACTTC.

Only a few counts were recorded for this clonotype. This chain joins TRBV28 and TRBJ1-5; D uncertain. The CDR3 runs to 15 residues. Trimming removed 2 bases from V and 4 bases from J, with 12 bases in between. In germline, CDR1 is MDHEN, CDR2 SYDVKM. The CDR3 nucleotides read TGTGCCAGCAGTTTAGTCGACCAGGCGAATCAGCCCCAGCATTTT. Amino acid sequence: CASSLVDQANQPQHF.

The sample holds a few counts of this clonotype. The genes are TRBV28 and TRBJ2-3, with TRBD2 as a possible D gene (6 bases). The CDR3 extends over 16 amino acids. The ends were cut back, 6 bases at V and 0 bases at J, with 16 bases in the middle. In germline, CDR1 is MDHEN, CDR2 SYDVKM. The CDR3 here is CASREPGGASTDTQYF. The DNA for the CDR3 is TGTGCCAGCAGAGAGCCCGGAGGGGCTAGCACAGATACGCAGTATTTT.

In its sample, this clonotype was seen many times. The chain's CDR3 is CASGLTGGAYEQYF. The CDR3 DNA sequence: TGTGCCAGCGGCCTGACAGGGGGCGCATACGAGCAGTACTTC. The chain joins TRBV7-2 to TRBJ2-7, with TRBD1 matching over 10 bases. This CDR3 has 14 residues. The V gene's germline CDR1 is SGHTA and CDR2 FQGNSA. Trimming cost V 8 bases and J 4 bases; bases outside gene matches: 8.

The chain couples TRBV4-1 to TRBJ2-3; D is uncertain. Germline CDR1 MGHRA, CDR2 YSYEKL. This CDR3 contains 15 residues. V shed 2 bases and J shed 2 bases, with 11 bases lying between them. Here the CDR3 DNA reads TGCGCCAGCAGCCAATCAGCACTACTCACAGATACGCAGTATTTT. It encodes CASSQSALLTDTQYF.

This clonotype was seen at least ten times. This chain links TRBV15 with TRBJ2-3, with 9 bases identical to TRBD1. The germline V gene encodes CDR1 LNHNV and CDR2 YYDKDF (reference sequence). V lost 4 bases, J lost 4 bases, and 9 bases stayed unmatched. The CDR3 loop spans 16 amino acids. The CDR3 region has the DNA TGTGCCACCAGCATCGGACAGGGGATCAGTGCAGATACGCAGTATTTT. This codes for CATSIGQGISADTQYF.

This clonotype was picked up many times. In nucleotides, the CDR3 is TGTGCCAGCAGTTTCGTGGGACCCGGCGAGCAGTACTTC. Residues: CASSFVGPGEQYF. This chain joins TRBV12-3 or TRBV12-4 and TRBJ2-7; D is tentatively TRBD1 or TRBD2 (5 bases each). Trimming shortened V by 3 bases and J by 6 bases, and 12 bases separated the two germline ends. This CDR3 is built from 13 residues.

The table lists this clonotype with a few counts. The V and J genes are TRBV9 and TRBJ2-7; 8 bases line up with TRBD1. The CDR3 is 15 amino acids. Germline trimming cut 3 bases from V and 5 bases from J; bases unmatched to any gene: 10. The germline gives CDR1 SGDLS, CDR2 YYNGEE. The CDR3 DNA sequence: TGTGCCAGCAGCGCAGGACTGACAGGGGCCGACGAGCAGTACTTC. Protein product: CASSAGLTGADEQYF.

The sample holds a few counts of this clonotype. This chain joins TRBV28 and TRBJ2-2, with TRBD1 as a possible D gene (5 bases). Trimming stripped 6 bases from V and 4 bases from J, with 15 bases between. The germline gives CDR1 MDHEN, CDR2 SYDVKM. The CDR3 extends over 15 amino acids. CDR3 residues: CASSYDSLGTGELFF. CDR3 DNA: TGTGCCAGCAGCTATGACAGTTTAGGCACCGGGGAGCTGTTTTTT. Drawing the rest from reference TRBV28 and TRBJ2-2, the complete variable domain is DVKVTQSSRYLVKRTGEKVFLECVQDMDHENMFWYRQDPGLGLRLIYFSYDVKMKEKGDIPEGYSVSREKKERFSLILESASTNQTSMYLCASSYDSLGTGELFFGEGSRLTVL.

This clonotype was detected only a few times. The V call is TRBV7-9, the J call TRBJ1-1, with a weak D call TRBD1 (6 bases). The germline V gene encodes CDR1 SEHNR and CDR2 FQNEAQ (reference sequence). V lost 5 bases and J lost 6, with 16 bases in between. The CDR3 loop spans 14 amino acids. CDR3 in amino acids: CASSLLDRASEAFF. The CDR3 DNA reads as TGTGCCAGCAGCCTATTGGACAGAGCCTCTGAAGCTTTCTTT.

This clonotype has a handful of counts. CDR3 protein: CATSRDPPGKNYEQYF. The CDR3 nucleotides read TGTGCCACCAGCAGAGATCCCCCAGGGAAAAACTACGAGCAGTACTTC. This chain joins TRBV15 and TRBJ2-7, with D possibly matching TRBD1 (5 bases). This CDR3 is built from 16 residues. Per the germline V gene, CDR1 is LNHNV and CDR2 is YYDKDF (reference sequence). V shed 0 bases and J shed 3 bases, with 15 bases lying between them. The full variable domain, rest sourced from reference TRBV15 and TRBJ2-7, is DAMVIQNPRYQVTQFGKPVTLSCSQTLNHNVMYWYQQKSSQAPKLLFHYYDKDFNNEADTPDNFQSRRPNTSFCFLDIRSPGLGDTAMYLCATSRDPPGKNYEQYFGPGTRLTVT.

This clonotype was counted many times. J is TRBJ2-3 and V is TRBV28, with 7 bases matching TRBD2. The CDR3 consists of 15 residues. Unmatched junction bases numbered 6, after V lost 6 bases and J lost 0 bases. Germline loops: CDR1 MDHEN, CDR2 SYDVKM. Written as DNA, the CDR3 is TGTGCCAGCAGCCTAACAGCGGGGAGCACAGATACGCAGTATTTT. It specifies CASSLTAGSTDTQYF. The complete variable domain, with remaining parts taken from reference TRBV28 and TRBJ2-3, reads DVKVTQSSRYLVKRTGEKVFLECVQDMDHENMFWYRQDPGLGLRLIYFSYDVKMKEKGDIPEGYSVSREKKERFSLILESASTNQTSMYLCASSLTAGSTDTQYFGPGTRLTVL.

This clonotype occurred a few times. The V and J genes are TRBV19 and TRBJ1-6; the match to TRBD1 covers 9 bases. The J segment lost 14 bases and the V segment lost 4 bases, leaving 12 bases of the junction unmatched. The CDR3 contains 15 residues. Germline values: CDR1 LNHDA, CDR2 SQIVND (reference sequence). This chain's CDR3 is CASSNPGQGIRTLHF. In DNA, the CDR3 is TGTGCCAGTAGTAACCCGGGACAGGGTATTCGGACCCTCCACTTT.

The genes are TRBV12-3 or TRBV12-4 and TRBJ2-3; 7 positions match TRBD1. The CDR3 runs to 12 residues. Trimming removed 6 bases from V and 6 bases from J; junction bases left unmatched: 3. The chain's CDR3 is CASRPTGDTQYF. The CDR3 coding sequence is TGTGCCAGCAGACCGACAGGGGATACGCAGTATTTT.

This clonotype occurred many times. The rearrangement links TRBV7-8 to TRBJ1-1; 8 bases align to TRBD1. From germline, CDR1 is SGHVS and CDR2 FQNEAQ. V gave up 1 base and J gave up 5 bases; unmatched junction bases: 6. This CDR3 spans 15 amino acids. The DNA of the CDR3 is TGTGCCAGCAGCTTAGTCAGGGGGCGCGAAACTGAAGCTTTCTTT. Protein: CASSLVRGRETEAFF. Based on the CDR3 plus reference TRBV7-8 and TRBJ1-1, the full variable domain is GAGVSQSPRYKVAKRGQDVALRCDPISGHVSLFWYQQALGQGPEFLTYFQNEAQLDKSGLPSDRFFAERPEGSVSTLKIQRTQQEDSAVYLCASSLVRGRETEAFFGQGTRLTVV.

This clonotype was picked up many times. This sequence joins TRBV7-8 and TRBJ1-2; 7 bases line up with TRBD1. Germline V gene sequence: CDR1 SGHVS, CDR2 FQNEAQ. Unmatched junction bases numbered 8, after V lost 5 bases and J lost 8 bases. The CDR3 contains 13 residues. This CDR3 is CASSRRGQDGYTF. DNA of the CDR3: TGTGCCAGCAGCCGACGAGGACAGGACGGCTACACCTTC.

In its sample, this clonotype was seen a few times. For the CDR3, the DNA is TGTGCCAGCAGCTTATCCGGGGGACCACTCTATGGCTACACCTTC. It translates to CASSLSGGPLYGYTF. The chain links TRBV5-5 to TRBJ1-2; D possibly corresponds to TRBD1 (5 bases). This CDR3 spans 15 amino acids. Deletions cut 2 bases from V and 4 bases from J, with 15 bases between. Germline assignment: CDR1 SGHKS and CDR2 YYEKEE (reference sequence).

This clonotype was detected many times. The V gene is TRBV7-6, the J gene TRBJ2-3; D is unclear. The CDR3 sequence is 12 residues long. Germline V CDR1 and CDR2: SGHVS, FNYEAQ. V was cut by 5 bases and J by 5 bases, with 8 bases left in between. CDR3 DNA: TGTGCCAGCAGCCCCTGGGTAGATACGCAGTATTTT. Translated: CASSPWVDTQYF.